This T cell receptor (beta chain) is from a study of blood T cell repertoires in COVID-19. Per germline, CDR1 LNHDA and CDR2 SQIVND (reference sequence). With 8 bases clipped from V and 3 bases from J, the junction kept 5 bases outside the gene matches. CDR3 length: 14 amino acids. This clone was found once. This table comes from immunoSEQ multiplex PCR, and its TCRdb copy is limited to in-frame clones, with some not included. The table lists about 200,000 clones, about nine tenths of them singletons. Sequences were obtained from peripheral blood. The sequence came from a man aged 40-49 years with acute or convalescent COVID-19. The chain recombines TRBV19 with TRBJ1-5, with 9 bases identical to TRBD1. The CDR3 spells CASVGTGPNQPQHF. In DNA, the CDR3 is TGTGCCAGTGTCGGGACAGGGCCCAATCAGCCCCAGCATTTT.